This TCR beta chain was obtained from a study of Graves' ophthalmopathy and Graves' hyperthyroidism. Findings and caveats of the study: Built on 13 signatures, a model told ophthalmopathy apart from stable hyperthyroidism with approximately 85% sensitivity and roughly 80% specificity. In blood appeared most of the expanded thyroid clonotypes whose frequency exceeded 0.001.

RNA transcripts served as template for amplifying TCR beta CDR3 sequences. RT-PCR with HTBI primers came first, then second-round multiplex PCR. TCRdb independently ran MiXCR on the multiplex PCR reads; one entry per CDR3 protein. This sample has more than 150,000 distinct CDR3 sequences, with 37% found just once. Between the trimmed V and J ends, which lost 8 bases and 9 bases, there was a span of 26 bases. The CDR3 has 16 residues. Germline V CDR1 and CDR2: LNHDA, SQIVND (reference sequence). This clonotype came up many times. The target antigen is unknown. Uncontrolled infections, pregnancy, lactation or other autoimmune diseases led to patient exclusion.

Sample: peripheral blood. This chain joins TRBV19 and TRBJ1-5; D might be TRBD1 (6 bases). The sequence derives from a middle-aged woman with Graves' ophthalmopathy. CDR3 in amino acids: CASSPKGGLAGGPQHF. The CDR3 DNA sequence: TGTGCCAGTTCCCCAAAAGGGGGGCTCGCCGGTGGGCCCCAGCATTTT. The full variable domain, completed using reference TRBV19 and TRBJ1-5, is DGGITQSPKYLFRKEGQNVTLSCEQNLNHDAMYWYRQDPGQGLRLIYYSQIVNDFQKGDIAEGYSVSREKKESFPLTVTSAQKNPTAFYLCASSPKGGLAGGPQHFGDGTRLSIL.